Each of the 28 T cell receptor beta chains below was sequenced from the same sample in a study of PD-1 blockade in mismatch repair-deficient tumors. Sequencing was performed with immunoSEQ multiplex PCR; in TCRdb, only in-frame clones are kept and a portion is missing. This sample carries about 84,000 clones, 81% of them seen once, and the ten largest clones take around 2.6%. Sequencing was performed on peripheral blood, taken 12 weeks after starting pembrolizumab. The receptors were gathered from an adult with mismatch repair-deficient cancer.

On this clone: At one of its ends the junction is not consistent with the germline gene, which may arise from a read error. In DNA, the CDR3 is TGTGCTAGCAGCTTGGACAGGTATAACCACGAGCAGTACTTC. Encoded protein: CASSLDRYNHEQYF. V is TRBV7-7 and J is TRBJ2-7, with TRBD1 matching 7 bases. The CDR3 has 14 residues. The germline V gene has CDR1 SSHAT and CDR2 FNYEAQ (reference sequence).

This chain joins TRBV2 and TRBJ2-1; D might be TRBD2 (7 bases). Trimming stripped 10 bases from V and 0 bases from J, with 16 bases between. The CDR3 length is 15 residues. Per germline, CDR1 SNHLY and CDR2 FYNNEI. CDR3 bases: TGTGCCACCCGGGGTAGGGGGGGCTCCTACAATGAGCAGTTCTTC. Protein sequence: CATRGRGGSYNEQFF.

The chain couples TRBV12-1 to TRBJ2-1; TRBD2, the D gene given by the table, was not confirmed from the DNA. TRBV12-1 is an annotated pseudogene. This CDR3 is 16 amino acids long. The CDR3 coding sequence is TGTGCCAGCAGCTTTCTTAAGCGGGAGTTATTCAATGAGCAGTTCTTC. Its translation: CASSFLKRELFNEQFF.

The V gene is TRBV7-6, the J gene TRBJ1-2; D not certain. Germline V gives CDR1 SGHVS, CDR2 FNYEAQ. The CDR3 covers 12 residues. Trimming pared 4 bases from V and 7 bases from J, leaving 10 bases between. CDR3 sequence reads: CASSSRNGGYTF. The CDR3 nucleotides are TGTGCCAGCAGCTCCCGCAATGGTGGCTACACCTTC.

J is TRBJ1-2 and V is TRBV10-3; D perhaps matches TRBD1 (6 bases). CDR3 length: 16 residues. The germline CDR1 and CDR2 sequences are ENHRY and SYGVKD. V lost 0 bases and J 8 bases, leaving 19 bases between the germline ends. CDR3: CAISESKYREAGGYTF. DNA for the CDR3: TGTGCCATCAGTGAGTCGAAATACAGGGAGGCTGGCGGCTACACCTTC.

This clone appeared a single time. The V and J genes are TRBV5-1 and TRBJ1-4, with 7 positions matching TRBD1. The V segment lost 3 bases and the J segment 5 bases; nucleotides outside the gene matches: 7. The germline V gene has CDR1 SGHRS and CDR2 YFSETQ. The CDR3 consists of 15 residues. The CDR3 nucleotides are TGCGCCAGCAGCTCCACGGGACAGCCAAATGAAAAACTGTTTTTT. Its translation: CASSSTGQPNEKLFF.

Notes on this clone: Compared with germline, one end of the junction differs, possibly owing to a read error. The chain has TRBV7-3 and TRBJ2-1; 7 bases line up with TRBD1. The CDR3 sequence is 12 residues long. Germline-derived CDR1 and CDR2 are SGHTA and FQGTGA. CDR3 sequence reads: CASSLGSGQVIF. CDR3 DNA: TGTGCCAGCAGCTTAGGCTCCGGACAGGTGATCTTC.

The CDR3 loop is CASSQDVREGGLGQFF. As DNA, the CDR3 is TGCGCCAGCAGCCAAGATGTGCGGGAGGGCGGGTTAGGGCAGTTCTTC. The gene calls are TRBV4-1 and TRBJ2-1; TRBD2 matches at 9 bases. J gave up 12 bases and V 0 bases, and 12 bases lay outside the gene matches. The CDR3 is 16 residues long. CDR1 and CDR2 (germline): MGHRA, YSYEKL.

This clone is a singleton in its sample. The chain employs TRBV5-1 and TRBJ1-1; 8 positions agree with TRBD1. The V segment lost 2 bases and the J segment 3 bases; nucleotides outside the gene matches: 3. Germline CDR1 reads SGHRS; CDR2 reads YFSETQ. The CDR3 length is 14 residues. Written as DNA, the CDR3 is TGCGCCAGCAGCTTACAGGGGGAGGACACTGAAGCTTTCTTT. Translated, it gives CASSLQGEDTEAFF.

The chain couples TRBV29-1 to TRBJ2-1, with 8 bases that match TRBD1. Germline CDR1 and CDR2: SQVTM and ANQGSEA. The CDR3 is made up of 13 amino acids. V trimming: 4 bases; J trimming: 6 bases; junction bases outside the gene matches: 5. The CDR3 DNA is TGCAGCGTTGCCCCCACAGGGGGCAATGAGCAGTTCTTC. It specifies CSVAPTGGNEQFF.

This clone was seen only once. A junction end diverges from the germline sequence, so it may reflect a read error. The V gene is TRBV7-7, the J gene TRBJ2-3; D unclear. The length of the CDR3 is 13 residues. The germline V gene has CDR1 SSHAT and CDR2 FNYEAQ (reference sequence). CDR3 nucleotide sequence: TGTGCTAGCAGCTTAGCCGATTCCGATACGCAGTATTTT. Residues: CASSLADSDTQYF.

The chain links TRBV9 to TRBJ2-2; D perhaps matches TRBD2 (6 bases). The CDR3 runs 14 residues. Looked up from germline, CDR1 is SGDLS and CDR2 is YYNGEE. Trimming pared 4 bases from V and 6 bases from J, leaving 13 bases between. CDR3 DNA: TGTGCCAGCAGCATATCGGGAGTCCCCGGGGAGCTGTTTTTT. Its translation is CASSISGVPGELFF.

The chain employs TRBV28 and TRBJ1-5; D not certain. Germline CDR1 MDHEN, CDR2 SYDVKM. Trimming took off 5 bases at V and 3 bases at J, with 17 bases between the two ends. The CDR3 runs 16 residues. The CDR3 loop is CASSALGGRYNQPQHF. Written as DNA, the CDR3 is TGTGCCAGCAGTGCCCTGGGAGGACGATACAATCAGCCCCAGCATTTT.

The chain carries TRBV30 and TRBJ1-3; no clear D gene. The CDR3 spans 15 residues. CDR1 is GTSNPN, CDR2 SVGIG, per germline (reference sequence). V lost 5 bases, J lost 0 bases, and 14 bases lay in between. The CDR3 is CAWARLGDSGNTIYF. The CDR3 DNA follows: TGTGCCTGGGCCCGCCTCGGGGACTCTGGAAACACCATATATTTT.

This clone was seen a few times. V gene TRBV9 combines with J gene TRBJ2-2; TRBD1 might be the D (5 bases). This CDR3 is built from 15 residues. V lost 3 bases, J lost 2 bases, and 11 bases lay in between. Germline loops: CDR1 SGDLS, CDR2 YYNGEE. The CDR3 loop reads CASSGPTGNTGELFF. The CDR3 region has the DNA TGTGCCAGCAGCGGCCCTACAGGAAACACCGGGGAGCTGTTTTTT.

This clone has a handful of counts. The gene calls are TRBV30 and TRBJ1-2, with D possibly being TRBD1 (5 bases). Germline values: CDR1 GTSNPN, CDR2 SVGIG (reference sequence). The CDR3 length is 12 residues. The CDR3 here is CAGTGPSYGYTF. CDR3 DNA: TGTGCTGGAACGGGGCCAAGCTATGGCTACACCTTC.

The rearrangement links TRBV7-2 to TRBJ2-3, with 11 bases fitting TRBD2. The CDR3 spans 17 residues. With 2 bases clipped from V and 2 bases from J, the junction kept 6 bases outside the gene matches. Germline CDR1 and CDR2: SGHTA and FQGNSA. This CDR3 is CASSLRGTSGPTDTQYF. In DNA form, the CDR3 reads TGTGCCAGCAGCTTAAGGGGGACTAGCGGACCCACAGATACGCAGTATTTT.

This clone came up once. The V call is TRBV9, the J call TRBJ1-5; D not resolved. Germline V gene sequence: CDR1 SGDLS, CDR2 YYNGEE. V dropped 0 bases and J dropped 7 bases, with 8 bases sitting between them. The CDR3 loop spans 13 amino acids. The CDR3 sequence: CASSVEGLQPQHF. The CDR3 DNA is TGTGCCAGCAGCGTAGAGGGATTGCAGCCCCAGCATTTT. The full variable domain, completed using reference TRBV9 and TRBJ1-5, is DSGVTQTPKHLITATGQRVTLRCSPRSGDLSVYWYQQSLDQGLQFLIQYYNGEERAKGNILERFSAQQFPDLHSELNLSSLELGDSALYFCASSVEGLQPQHFGDGTRLSIL.

In DNA form, the CDR3 reads TGTGCCAGCAGCTTAGGACGACGGGAGCTTTCTAGAGAGCAGTACTTC. Its translation: CASSLGRRELSREQYF. The V gene is TRBV7-2, the J gene TRBJ2-7; perhaps TRBD2 as D (6 bases). Trimming took off 1 base at V and 7 bases at J, with 20 bases between the two ends. The length of the CDR3 is 16 residues. Looked up from germline, CDR1 is SGHTA and CDR2 is FQGNSA.

V is TRBV4-1 and J is TRBJ1-1; 9 bases map to TRBD1. V lost 3 bases and J lost 6; bases outside the gene matches: 17. Germline CDR1 reads MGHRA; CDR2 reads YSYEKL. The CDR3 has 18 amino acids. The CDR3 protein is CASSQFPRDRERFAEAFF. Written as DNA, the CDR3 is TGCGCCAGCAGCCAGTTCCCCCGGGACAGGGAGAGGTTCGCTGAAGCTTTCTTT.

The table lists this clone with a count of one. The V call is TRBV5-5, the J call TRBJ2-5; TRBD2 agrees at 9 bases. V gave up 0 bases and J gave up 1 base; unmatched junction bases: 7. This CDR3 contains 17 residues. Germline assignment: CDR1 SGHKS and CDR2 YYEKEE (reference sequence). CDR3 sequence reads: CASSLAGLARRQETQYF. The CDR3 DNA follows: TGTGCCAGCAGCTTGGCTGGACTAGCGCGACGCCAAGAGACCCAGTACTTC.

In its sample, this clone was seen once. The rearrangement joins TRBV6-1 to TRBJ2-7; 11 bases agree with TRBD2. The trim removed 4 bases at V and 2 bases at J, leaving 4 bases unmatched. The CDR3 spans 15 residues. Germline V gives CDR1 MNHNS, CDR2 SASEGT. The CDR3: CASSAGLAGTYEQYF. DNA for the CDR3: TGTGCCAGCAGTGCCGGACTAGCGGGCACCTACGAGCAGTACTTC.

The chain recombines TRBV5-4 with TRBJ2-3; TRBD2 aligns across 11 bases. Germline V CDR1 and CDR2: SGHNT, YYREEE (reference sequence). CDR3 length: 16 amino acids. Germline trimming cut 4 bases from V and 4 bases from J; bases unmatched to any gene: 8. The DNA of the CDR3 is TGTGCCAGCAGCCCTAAACTAGCGGGAGCCTCAGATACGCAGTATTTT. Protein product: CASSPKLAGASDTQYF.

This clone occurred once. Here the CDR3 DNA reads TGTGCCAGCAGTTCAGACAGGGTGGACAATGAGCAGTTCTTC. Translated: CASSSDRVDNEQFF. The chain joins TRBV2 to TRBJ2-1; TRBD1 aligns across 7 bases. The CDR3 sequence is 14 residues long. Germline loops: CDR1 SNHLY, CDR2 FYNNEI. Unmatched junction bases numbered 6, after V lost 5 bases and J lost 5 bases.

This chain joins TRBV18 and TRBJ2-2; weak D call: TRBD1 (5 bases). CDR1 is KGHSH, CDR2 LQKENI, per germline. The CDR3 has 15 residues. V was cut by 2 bases and J by 0 bases, with 7 bases left in between. CDR3 in amino acids: CASSPRGPNTGELFF. The CDR3 nucleotides are TGTGCCAGCTCACCAAGGGGTCCGAACACCGGGGAGCTGTTTTTT. Complete variable domain (other parts from reference TRBV18 and TRBJ2-2): NAGVMQNPRHLVRRRGQEARLRCSPMKGHSHVYWYRQLPEEGLKFMVYLQKENIIDESGMPKERFSAEFPKEGPSILRIQQVVRGDSAAYFCASSPRGPNTGELFFGEGSRLTVL.

The V and J genes are TRBV7-9 and TRBJ2-5; D perhaps matches TRBD1 (5 bases). V was pared by 1 base and J by 4 bases, with 10 bases between. The germline gives CDR1 SEHNR, CDR2 FQNEAQ (reference sequence). CDR3 size: 14 residues. The CDR3 DNA reads TGTGCCAGCAGCTTAGTACCAGGGCGAGAGACCCAGTACTTC. It codes for CASSLVPGRETQYF. The whole variable domain, remainder taken from reference TRBV7-9 and TRBJ2-5, is DTGVSQNPRHKITKRGQNVTFRCDPISEHNRLYWYRQTLGQGPEFLTYFQNEAQLEKSRLLSDRFSAERPKGSFSTLEIQRTEQGDSAMYLCASSLVPGRETQYFGPGTRLLVL.

This clone was seen a single time. This chain connects TRBV19 to TRBJ2-3; D not certain. The CDR3 spans 14 residues. The V end lost 6 bases, the J end lost 1 base, and 11 bases lay between the germline ends. Germline V gene sequence: CDR1 LNHDA, CDR2 SQIVND (reference sequence). CDR3 sequence (DNA): TGTGCCAGTAGAGGGTCGTGGGGCACAGATACGCAGTATTTT. This codes for CASRGSWGTDTQYF.

This clone was counted a few times. At one end, the junction sequence differs from germline, possibly due to a read error. The V and J genes are TRBV7-7 and TRBJ2-7, with 7 bases matching TRBD1. This CDR3 is built from 13 residues. Germline V gives CDR1 SSHAT, CDR2 FNYEAQ (reference sequence). CDR3 sequence reads: CASSSRQGGEQYF. The CDR3 DNA follows: TGTGCTAGCAGCTCCAGACAGGGTGGAGAGCAGTACTTC.